This TCR beta chain was recorded in a study of Tregs in tolerant kidney transplant recipients. This CDR3 region has 15 residues. The V and J ends lost 1 base and 5 bases, in that order; junction bases with no gene match: 7. CDR1 SEHNR and CDR2 FQNEAQ come from the germline V gene (reference sequence). Data came from immunoSEQ multiplex PCR; TCRdb stores just in-frame clones and leaves some out. The sample consists of around 70,000 clones, more than 90% of them appearing once. This receptor was taken from a human donor who received a combined kidney and bone marrow transplant. The sequencing used CD8+ T cells from blood, collected before the transplant. This chain connects TRBV7-9 to TRBJ1-1; 7 bases are a match to TRBD1. The CDR3 DNA reads TGTGCCAGCAGCTTAGGTAGTACAGGGGTAACTGAAGCTTTCTTT. Translation gives CASSLGSTGVTEAFF. Full variable domain (missing parts from reference TRBV7-9 and TRBJ1-1): DTGVSQNPRHKITKRGQNVTFRCDPISEHNRLYWYRQTLGQGPEFLTYFQNEAQLEKSRLLSDRFSAERPKGSFSTLEIQRTEQGDSAMYLCASSLGSTGVTEAFFGQGTRLTVV.